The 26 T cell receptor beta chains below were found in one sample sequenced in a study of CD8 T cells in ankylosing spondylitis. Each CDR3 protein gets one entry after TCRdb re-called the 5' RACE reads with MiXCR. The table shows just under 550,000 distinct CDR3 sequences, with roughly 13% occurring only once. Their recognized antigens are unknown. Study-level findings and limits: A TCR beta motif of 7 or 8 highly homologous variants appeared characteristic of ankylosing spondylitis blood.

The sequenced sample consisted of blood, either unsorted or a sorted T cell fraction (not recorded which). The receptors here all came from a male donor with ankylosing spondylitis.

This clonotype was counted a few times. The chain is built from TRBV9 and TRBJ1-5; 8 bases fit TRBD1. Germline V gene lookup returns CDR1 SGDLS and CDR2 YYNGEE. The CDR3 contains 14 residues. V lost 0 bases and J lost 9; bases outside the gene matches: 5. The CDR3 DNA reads TGTGCCAGCAGCGTAGGTTCAGGGACAGGGCCCCAGCATTTT. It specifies CASSVGSGTGPQHF.

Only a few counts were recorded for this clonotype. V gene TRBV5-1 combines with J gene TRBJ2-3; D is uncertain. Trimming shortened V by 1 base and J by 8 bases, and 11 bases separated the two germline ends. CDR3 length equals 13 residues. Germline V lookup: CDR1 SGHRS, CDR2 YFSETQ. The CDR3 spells CASSLSSGGTQYF. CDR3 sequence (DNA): TGCGCCAGCAGCTTGTCCAGTGGCGGTACGCAGTATTTT.

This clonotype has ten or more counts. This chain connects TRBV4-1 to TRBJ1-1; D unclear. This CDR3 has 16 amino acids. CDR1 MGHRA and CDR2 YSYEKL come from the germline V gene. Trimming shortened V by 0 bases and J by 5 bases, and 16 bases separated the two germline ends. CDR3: CASSQEIVGSRTEAFF. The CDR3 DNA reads TGCGCCAGCAGCCAAGAGATCGTTGGGAGCAGGACTGAAGCTTTCTTT.

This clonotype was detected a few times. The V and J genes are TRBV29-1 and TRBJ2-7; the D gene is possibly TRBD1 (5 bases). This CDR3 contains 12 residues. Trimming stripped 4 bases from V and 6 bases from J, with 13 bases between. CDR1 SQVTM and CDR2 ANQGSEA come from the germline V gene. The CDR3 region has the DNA TGCAGCGTTGCACCACAGGTACGCGAGCAGTACTTC. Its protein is CSVAPQVREQYF.

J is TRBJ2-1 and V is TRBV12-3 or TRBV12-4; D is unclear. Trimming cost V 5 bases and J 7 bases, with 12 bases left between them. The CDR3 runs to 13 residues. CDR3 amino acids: CASSPQSGNEQFF. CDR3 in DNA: TGTGCCAGCAGTCCCCAGTCGGGTAATGAGCAGTTCTTC.

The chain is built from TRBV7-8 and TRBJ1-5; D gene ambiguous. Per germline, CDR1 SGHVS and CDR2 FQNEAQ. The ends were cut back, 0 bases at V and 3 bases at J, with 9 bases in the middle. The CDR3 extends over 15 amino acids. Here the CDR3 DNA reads TGTGCCAGCAGCTTAGCGCCATACTCCAATCAGCCCCAGCATTTT. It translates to CASSLAPYSNQPQHF.

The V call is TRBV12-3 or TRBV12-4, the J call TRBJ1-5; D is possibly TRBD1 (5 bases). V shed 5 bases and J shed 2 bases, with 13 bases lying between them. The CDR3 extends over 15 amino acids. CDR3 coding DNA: TGTGCCAGCAGTCCCCGGGGGGATGGCAATCAGCCCCAGCATTTT. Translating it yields CASSPRGDGNQPQHF.

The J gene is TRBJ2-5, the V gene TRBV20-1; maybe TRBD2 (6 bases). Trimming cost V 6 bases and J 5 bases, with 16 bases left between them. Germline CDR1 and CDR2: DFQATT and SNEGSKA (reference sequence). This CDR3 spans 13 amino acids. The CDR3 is CSAGGVDRETQYF. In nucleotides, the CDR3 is TGCAGTGCGGGGGGAGTGGATCGGGAGACCCAGTACTTC.

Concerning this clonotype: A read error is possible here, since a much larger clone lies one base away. CDR3 in amino acids: CASSLPPGTGELFF. The DNA for the CDR3 is TGCGCCAGCAGCTTGCCTCCAGGGACGGGGGAGCTGTTTTTT. J is TRBJ2-2 and V is TRBV5-1, with D tentatively TRBD1 or TRBD2 (5 bases each). The CDR3 extends over 14 amino acids. V lost 1 base and J 8 bases, leaving 12 bases between the germline ends. CDR1 SGHRS and CDR2 YFSETQ come from the germline V gene.

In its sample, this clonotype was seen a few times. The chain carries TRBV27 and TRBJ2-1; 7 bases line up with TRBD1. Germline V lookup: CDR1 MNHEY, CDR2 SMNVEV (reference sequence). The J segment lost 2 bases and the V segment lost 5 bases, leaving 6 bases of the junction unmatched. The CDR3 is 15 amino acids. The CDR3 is CASSLDRDTYNEQFF. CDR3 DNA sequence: TGTGCCAGCAGTCTCGACAGGGACACCTACAATGAGCAGTTCTTC.

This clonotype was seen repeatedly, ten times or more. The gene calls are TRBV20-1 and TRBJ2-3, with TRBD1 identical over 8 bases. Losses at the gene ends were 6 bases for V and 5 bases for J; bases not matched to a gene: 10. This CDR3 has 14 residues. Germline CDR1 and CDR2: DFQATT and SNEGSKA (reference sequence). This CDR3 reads CSAIARGRGDTQYF. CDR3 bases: TGCAGTGCCATAGCCAGGGGGCGTGGAGATACGCAGTATTTT.

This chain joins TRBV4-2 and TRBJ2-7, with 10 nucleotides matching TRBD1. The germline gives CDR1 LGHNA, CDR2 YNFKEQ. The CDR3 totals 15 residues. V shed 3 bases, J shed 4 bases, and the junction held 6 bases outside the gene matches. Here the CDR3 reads CASSQRDRGEYEQYF. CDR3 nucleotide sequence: TGTGCCAGCAGCCAGAGGGACAGGGGCGAATACGAGCAGTACTTC.

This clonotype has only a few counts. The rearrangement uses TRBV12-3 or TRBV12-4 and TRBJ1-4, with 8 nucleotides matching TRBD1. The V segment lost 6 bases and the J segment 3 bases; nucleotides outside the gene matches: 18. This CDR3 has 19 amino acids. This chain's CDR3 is CASSLSPGQEGSANEKLFF. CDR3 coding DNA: TGTGCCAGCAGCCTCTCCCCGGGACAGGAGGGATCGGCTAATGAAAAACTGTTTTTT.

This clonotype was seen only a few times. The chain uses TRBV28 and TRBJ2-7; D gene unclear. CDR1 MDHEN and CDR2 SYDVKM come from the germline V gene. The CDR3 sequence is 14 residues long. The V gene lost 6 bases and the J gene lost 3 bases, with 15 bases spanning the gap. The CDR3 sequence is CASSGALLLYEQYF. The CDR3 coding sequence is TGTGCCAGCAGCGGAGCCCTACTTCTCTACGAGCAGTACTTC.

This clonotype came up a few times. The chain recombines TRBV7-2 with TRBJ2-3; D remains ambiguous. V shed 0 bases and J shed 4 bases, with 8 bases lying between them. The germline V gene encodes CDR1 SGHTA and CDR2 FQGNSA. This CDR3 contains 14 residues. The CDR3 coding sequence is TGTGCCAGCAGCTTAGCGAGTCATTCAGATACGCAGTATTTT. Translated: CASSLASHSDTQYF.

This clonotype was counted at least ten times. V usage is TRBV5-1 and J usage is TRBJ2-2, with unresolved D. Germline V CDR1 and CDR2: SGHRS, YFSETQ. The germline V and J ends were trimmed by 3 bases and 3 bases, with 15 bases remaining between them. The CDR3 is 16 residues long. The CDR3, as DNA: TGCGCCAGCAGCTATCGGACCGGGCCCTACACCGGGGAGCTGTTTTTT. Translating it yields CASSYRTGPYTGELFF.

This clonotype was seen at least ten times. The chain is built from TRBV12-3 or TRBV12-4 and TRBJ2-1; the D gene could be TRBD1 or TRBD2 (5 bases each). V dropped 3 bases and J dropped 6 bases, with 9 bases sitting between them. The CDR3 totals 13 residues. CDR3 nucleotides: TGTGCCAGCAGTTTTGGGGGTTTCAATGAGCAGTTCTTC. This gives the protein CASSFGGFNEQFF.

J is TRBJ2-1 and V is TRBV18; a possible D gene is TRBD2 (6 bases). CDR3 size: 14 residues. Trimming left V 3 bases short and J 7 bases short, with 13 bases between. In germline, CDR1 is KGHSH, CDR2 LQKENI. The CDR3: CASSPGLPGNEQFF. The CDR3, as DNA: TGTGCCAGCTCACCGGGACTCCCTGGGAATGAGCAGTTCTTC.

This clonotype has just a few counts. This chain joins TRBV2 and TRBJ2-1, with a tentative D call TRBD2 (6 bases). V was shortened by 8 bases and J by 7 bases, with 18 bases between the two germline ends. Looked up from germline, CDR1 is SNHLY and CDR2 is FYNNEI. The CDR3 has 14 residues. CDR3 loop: CASRYEEGRNEQFF. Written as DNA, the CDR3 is TGTGCCAGCCGCTACGAGGAGGGCCGGAATGAGCAGTTCTTC.

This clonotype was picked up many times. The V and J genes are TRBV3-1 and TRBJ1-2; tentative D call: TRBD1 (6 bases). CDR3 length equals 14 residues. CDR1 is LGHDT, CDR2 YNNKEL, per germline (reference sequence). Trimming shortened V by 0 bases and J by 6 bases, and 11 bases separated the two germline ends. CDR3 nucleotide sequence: TGTGCCAGCAGCCAAGACCGGGGGGCGCATGGCTACACCTTC. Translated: CASSQDRGAHGYTF.

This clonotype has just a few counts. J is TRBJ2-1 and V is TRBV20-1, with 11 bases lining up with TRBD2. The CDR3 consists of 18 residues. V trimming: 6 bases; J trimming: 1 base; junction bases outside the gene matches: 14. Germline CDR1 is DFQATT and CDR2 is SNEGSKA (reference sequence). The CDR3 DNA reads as TGCAGTGCGGTATCGGGGCTAGCGGGAGGAGGATCCTACAATGAGCAGTTCTTC. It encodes CSAVSGLAGGGSYNEQFF.

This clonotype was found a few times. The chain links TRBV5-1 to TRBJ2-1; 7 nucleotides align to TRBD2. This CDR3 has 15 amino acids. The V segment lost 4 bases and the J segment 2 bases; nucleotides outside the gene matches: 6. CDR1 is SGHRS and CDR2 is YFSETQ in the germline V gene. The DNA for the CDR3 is TGCGCCAGCAGCGAGGGGACTACCACCTACAATGAGCAGTTCTTC. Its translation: CASSEGTTTYNEQFF.

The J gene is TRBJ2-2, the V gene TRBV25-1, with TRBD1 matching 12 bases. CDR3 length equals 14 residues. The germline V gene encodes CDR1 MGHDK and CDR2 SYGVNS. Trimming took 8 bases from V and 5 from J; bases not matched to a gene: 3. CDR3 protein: CASGDRGLTGELFF. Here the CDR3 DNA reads TGTGCCAGCGGGGACAGGGGGCTTACCGGGGAGCTGTTTTTT.

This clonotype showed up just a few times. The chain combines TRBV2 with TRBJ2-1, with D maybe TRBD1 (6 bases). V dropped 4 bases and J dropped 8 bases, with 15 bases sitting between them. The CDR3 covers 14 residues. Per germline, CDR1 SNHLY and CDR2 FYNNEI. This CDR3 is CASSVRTARDEQFF. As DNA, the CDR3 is TGTGCCAGCAGTGTACGGACAGCCAGGGATGAGCAGTTCTTC.

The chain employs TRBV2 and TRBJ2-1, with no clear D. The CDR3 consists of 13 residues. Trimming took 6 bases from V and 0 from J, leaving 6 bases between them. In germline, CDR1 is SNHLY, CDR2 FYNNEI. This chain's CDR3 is CASRRTSYNEQFF. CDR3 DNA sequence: TGTGCCAGCAGGCGGACCTCCTACAATGAGCAGTTCTTC.

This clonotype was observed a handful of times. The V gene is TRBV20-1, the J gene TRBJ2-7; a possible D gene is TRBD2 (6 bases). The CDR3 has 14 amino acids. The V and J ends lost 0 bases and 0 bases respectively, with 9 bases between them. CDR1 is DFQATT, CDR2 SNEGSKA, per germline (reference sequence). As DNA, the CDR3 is TGCAGTGCTAGAGATGGAGGGTACTCCTACGAGCAGTACTTC. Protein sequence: CSARDGGYSYEQYF.